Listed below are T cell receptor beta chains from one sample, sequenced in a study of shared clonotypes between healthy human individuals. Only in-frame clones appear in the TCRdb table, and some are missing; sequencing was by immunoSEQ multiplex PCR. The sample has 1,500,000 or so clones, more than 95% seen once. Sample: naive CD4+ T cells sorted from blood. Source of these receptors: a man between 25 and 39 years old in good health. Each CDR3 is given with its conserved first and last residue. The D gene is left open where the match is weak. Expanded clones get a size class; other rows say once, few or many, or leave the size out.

TGTGCCTGGAGTCGACAGTACAATGAGCAGTTCTTC	CAWSRQYNEQFF	TRBV30	12	TRBJ2-1	NA	NA
TGCGCCAGCAGCGCCAGCCCTAACTATGGCTACACCTTC	CASSASPNYGYTF	TRBV5-1	13	TRBJ1-2	NA	NA
TGTGCCAGCAGCTTGAGTGATGAGCAGTTCTTC	CASSLSDEQFF	TRBV5-5	11	TRBJ2-1	NA	NA
TGCGCCAGCAGCTCGGGACAGGGGCCCCAAGAGACCCAGTACTTC	CASSSGQGPQETQYF	TRBV5-1	15	TRBJ2-5	NA	TRBD1
TGTGCCAGCTCACCTGAGACAGGGGGGCACGAGCAGTACTTC	CASSPETGGHEQYF	TRBV18	14	TRBJ2-7	NA	TRBD1
TGTGCCAGCAGTTTAACGAGAGCTAGTAATCCCAATGAACAGTTCTTC	CASSLTRASNPNEQFF	TRBV27	16	TRBJ2-1	NA	NA
TGTGCCAGCAGCTCCCCGGACAGGGGCTCGTATGGCTACACCTTC	CASSSPDRGSYGYTF	TRBV7-2	15	TRBJ1-2	NA	TRBD1
TGCGCCAGCAAAGTCGGTGGAGAGACCCAGTACTTC	CASKVGGETQYF	TRBV10-2	12	TRBJ2-5	NA	NA
TGTGCCAGCAGCTTTACAGCATTTTTCAGTGAGGTAGTATCAGATACGCAGTATTTT	CASSFTAFFSEVVSDTQYF	TRBV5-4	19	TRBJ2-3	NA	NA
TGTGCCAGCAGCCGGGACGCAGGCTCCTACGAGCAGTACTTC	CASSRDAGSYEQYF	TRBV5-5	14	TRBJ2-7	NA	NA
TGTGCCAGCAGCTTGGGGGACAGAGGCAATCAGCCCCAGCATTTT	CASSLGDRGNQPQHF	TRBV5-6	15	TRBJ1-5	once	TRBD1
TGTGCCAGAGCCGGACAGGGGGTTGAAAAACTGTTTTTT	CARAGQGVEKLFF	TRBV9	13	TRBJ1-4	NA	TRBD1
TGCGCCAGCAGCCGAGACAGGGGAAGTGAAAAACTGTTTTTT	CASSRDRGSEKLFF	TRBV5-1	14	TRBJ1-4	once	TRBD1
TGTGCCAGCAGCGCACAGGGTCGATATAATTCACCCCTCCACTTT	CASSAQGRYNSPLHF	TRBV9	15	TRBJ1-6	NA	NA
TGTGCCAGCTCACCACTCCCGGGACAGGGGTCGGGCACAGATACGCAGTATTTT	CASSPLPGQGSGTDTQYF	TRBV18	18	TRBJ2-3	NA	TRBD1
TGCGCCAGCAGCCAAGATAAGGACAGGGGGTGGACGCAAACCGGCTACACCTTC	CASSQDKDRGWTQTGYTF	TRBV4-1	18	TRBJ1-2	NA	TRBD1
TGTGCCAGCAGCAAATCCAGGGGCCACAATCAGCCCCAGCATTTT	CASSKSRGHNQPQHF	TRBV21-1	15	TRBJ1-5	few	NA
TGTGCCAGCAGCTTACGACTAGCGAACACCGGGGAGCTGTTTTTT	CASSLRLANTGELFF	TRBV7-6	15	TRBJ2-2	NA	NA
TGTGCCAGCAGCTCTAGCGGGAGTACGGCCGAGCAGTACTTC	CASSSSGSTAEQYF	TRBV13	14	TRBJ2-7	NA	TRBD2
TGTGCCAGCAGCTTAAACGTGCCCTCTGGGGCCAACGTCCTGACTTTC	CASSLNVPSGANVLTF	TRBV28	16	TRBJ2-6	NA	NA
TGTGCCAGCAGTACAACCGCCACTAGCGGGAGTCTCTATGAGCAGTTCTTC	CASSTTATSGSLYEQFF	TRBV5-4	17	TRBJ2-1	NA	TRBD2
TGTGCCACCAGCAGAGGAACCGGGCTACTAGGGTTCAATGAGCAGTTCTTC	CATSRGTGLLGFNEQFF	TRBV15	17	TRBJ2-1	NA	NA
TGTGCCAGCAGTTACCGTGTGGCGGGAGGGAGAGAGACCCAGTACTTC	CASSYRVAGGRETQYF	TRBV6-5	16	TRBJ2-5	once	TRBD2
TGTGCCAGCAGCTTTCGGGGGGCCTACCAAGAGACCCAGTACTTC	CASSFRGAYQETQYF	TRBV11-2	15	TRBJ2-5	NA	NA
TGTGCCAGCAGCTTAGCGACCGGGGAGCTGTTTTTT	CASSLATGELFF	TRBV7-9	12	TRBJ2-2	few	NA
TGTGCCAGCAGCTTTGGGGGCGGGAGTTCGTACGAGCAGTACTTC	CASSFGGGSSYEQYF	TRBV11-2	15	TRBJ2-7	NA	NA
TGTGCCAGCAGTTTGGGTGCGAGGGGACTAGCGTTCACAGATACGCAGTATTTT	CASSLGARGLAFTDTQYF	TRBV27	18	TRBJ2-3	NA	TRBD2
TGTGCCAGCAGTTCCGAGTACCTTGCCAAAAACATTCAGTACTTC	CASSSEYLAKNIQYF	TRBV27	15	TRBJ2-4	NA	NA
TGCGCCAGCAGCCAAGAGCCCCGCCCTAGCACAGATACGCAGTATTTT	CASSQEPRPSTDTQYF	TRBV4-3	16	TRBJ2-3	NA	NA
TGTGCCAGCAGGGGGCTTTTAGATGGCTACACCTTC	CASRGLLDGYTF	TRBV28	12	TRBJ1-2	NA	NA
TGTGCCAGCATGACAGGGGGCAATCAGCCCCAGCATTTT	CASMTGGNQPQHF	TRBV6-1	13	TRBJ1-5	few	TRBD1
TGTGCCAGCAGCCAAGATCCGGCTAGCGGGAGTCACGTTTACGAGCAGTACTTC	CASSQDPASGSHVYEQYF	TRBV4-2	18	TRBJ2-7	NA	TRBD2
TGTGCCAGCAGCCTTAGACTAGCGGGAGATAGCACAGATACGCAGTATTTT	CASSLRLAGDSTDTQYF	TRBV5-4	17	TRBJ2-3	NA	TRBD2
TGTGCCAGTAGTCGGCGGTTAGTTGGGTACGAGCAGTACTTC	CASSRRLVGYEQYF	TRBV19	14	TRBJ2-7	NA	NA
TGTGCCAGCAGCTTACACCTTGGGCCAGCCAGCAATGGCTACACCTTC	CASSLHLGPASNGYTF	TRBV7-6	16	TRBJ1-2	NA	NA
TGTGCCAGCAGCTTTGCTGGGCCCCGAAATGAATTCGAGCAGTACTTC	CASSFAGPRNEFEQYF	TRBV7-2	16	TRBJ2-7	NA	NA
TGTGCCAGCAGTTCAATAGGGGGGGAGGCTCGGTACGAGCAGTACTTC	CASSSIGGEARYEQYF	TRBV28	16	TRBJ2-7	NA	NA